These T cell receptor beta chains were read from a single sample in a study of blood T cell repertoires in COVID-19. Using immunoSEQ multiplex PCR, the repertoire was profiled, and TCRdb retains in-frame clones only, with some absent. The table records fewer than 100,000 clones, nearly 90% of them present only once. Sequenced material: peripheral blood. These receptors all stem from an older man with acute or convalescent COVID-19. Each CDR3 is given with its conserved first and last residue. A D gene is named only where the DNA matches it firmly. Some rows have no size entry. The others give once, few or many, or a class for an expanded clone.

V: TRBV28; J: TRBJ2-4; size: -; D: TRBD1; DNA: TGTGCCAGCAGGACAGGGTCAAACATTCAGTACTTC; CDR3: CASRTGSNIQYF
V: TRBV3-1/TRBV3-2; J: TRBJ2-1; size: -; D: TRBD2; DNA: TGTGCCAGCAGCCAACGTCTAGCGGACAATGAGCAGTTCTTC; CDR3: CASSQRLADNEQFF
V: TRBV5-1; J: TRBJ1-2; size: -; D: -; DNA: TGCGCCAGCAGCTTGCCAGGGAACTATGGCTACACCTTC; CDR3: CASSLPGNYGYTF
V: TRBV24-1; J: TRBJ1-3; size: few; D: -; DNA: TGTGCCACCAGTGATTTGCGGATTACACTAAGCGGAAACACCATATATTTT; CDR3: CATSDLRITLSGNTIYF
V: TRBV21-1; J: TRBJ1-2; size: -; D: -; DNA: TGTGCCAGCAGTCTAGGGAGGCCAGATAACTATGGCTACACCTTC; CDR3: CASSLGRPDNYGYTF
V: TRBV3-1/TRBV3-2; J: TRBJ2-3; size: -; D: -; DNA: TGTGCCAGCAGCCAAGGGATACAGGAGAGGAAGTATTTT; CDR3: CASSQGIQERKYF
V: TRBV4-1; J: TRBJ1-4; size: -; D: TRBD1; DNA: TGCGCCAGCAGCCAAGGAACCGACAGGGGGCCTAATGAAAAACTGTTTTTT; CDR3: CASSQGTDRGPNEKLFF
V: TRBV3-1/TRBV3-2; J: TRBJ1-3; size: -; D: TRBD1; DNA: TGTGCCAGCACCGGGACAGGGACCAACACCATATATTTT; CDR3: CASTGTGTNTIYF
V: TRBV6-5; J: TRBJ1-2; size: -; D: -; DNA: TGTGCCAGCAGTCCCCGACAGGACTCTAACTATGGCTACACCTTC; CDR3: CASSPRQDSNYGYTF
V: TRBV5-4; J: TRBJ1-3; size: -; D: -; DNA: TGTGCCAGCAGCGCTCCGGGGGCTGGAAACACCATATATTTT; CDR3: CASSAPGAGNTIYF
V: TRBV4-1; J: TRBJ2-2; size: -; D: TRBD2; DNA: TGCGCCAGCAGCCAAGTCACTAGCGACACCGGGGAGCTGTTTTTT; CDR3: CASSQVTSDTGELFF
V: TRBV3-1/TRBV3-2; J: TRBJ2-7; size: few; D: -; DNA: TGTGCCAGCAGCCCCGGGGTTCTCTACGAGCAGTACTTC; CDR3: CASSPGVLYEQYF
V: TRBV9; J: TRBJ2-7; size: -; D: -; DNA: TGTGCCAGCAGCGCCCACCCTGACAGTACCTACGAGCAGTACTTC; CDR3: CASSAHPDSTYEQYF
V: TRBV6-4; J: TRBJ2-3; size: -; D: TRBD1; DNA: TGTGCCAGCAGCAGTGAATTTGGACAGGGTTATGCGGATACGCAGTATTTT; CDR3: CASSSEFGQGYADTQYF
V: TRBV3-1/TRBV3-2; J: TRBJ1-2; size: once; D: -; DNA: TGTGCCAGCAGCCAAGACCCCGTGGGGAGGCGCCATGTCTACACCTTC; CDR3: CASSQDPVGRRHVYTF
V: TRBV28; J: TRBJ1-4; size: -; D: -; DNA: TGTGCCAGCAGGGTCCCGGGTGGGTCTGCTAATGAAAAACTGTTTTTT; CDR3: CASRVPGGSANEKLFF
V: TRBV3-1/TRBV3-2; J: TRBJ1-1; size: -; D: TRBD1; DNA: TGTGCCAGCAGCCAAGATCGGACAGGGGATACTGAAGCTTTCTTT; CDR3: CASSQDRTGDTEAFF
V: TRBV19; J: TRBJ2-5; size: once; D: TRBD2; DNA: TGTGCCAGTAGTACCCGGACTAGTGGGGAGACCCAGTACTTC; CDR3: CASSTRTSGETQYF
V: TRBV6-6; J: TRBJ2-5; size: -; D: TRBD2; DNA: TGTGCCAGCAGCCGACTAGCCGAAGAGACCCAGTACTTC; CDR3: CASSRLAEETQYF
V: TRBV30; J: TRBJ2-1; size: -; D: TRBD1; DNA: TGTGCCTGGAGCCCAAGAGGGACAGGGAAATTCGGGGAGCAGTTCTTC; CDR3: CAWSPRGTGKFGEQFF
V: TRBV11-1; J: TRBJ2-1; size: -; D: TRBD1; DNA: TGTGCCAGCAGCTCGGACAGGGGGCCGCATGAGCAGTTCTTC; CDR3: CASSSDRGPHEQFF
V: TRBV5-4; J: TRBJ2-5; size: -; D: -; DNA: TGTGCCAGCAGTCCCGGGAACACGCGGGAGACCCAGTACTTC; CDR3: CASSPGNTRETQYF
V: TRBV29-1; J: TRBJ2-5; size: -; D: -; DNA: TGCAGCGTTGAATGGGGAGGACAGACCCAGTACTTC; CDR3: CSVEWGGQTQYF
V: TRBV6-2/TRBV6-3; J: TRBJ1-5; size: -; D: TRBD1; DNA: TGTGCCAGCAGTTACACGCCCGGACAGGCGACACAGAGCAATCAGCCCCAGCATTTT; CDR3: CASSYTPGQATQSNQPQHF
V: TRBV2; J: TRBJ1-1; size: once; D: -; DNA: TGTGCCAGCAGTGTTTTAGTTGAAGCTTTCTTT; CDR3: CASSVLVEAFF
V: TRBV13; J: TRBJ2-5; size: -; D: TRBD1; DNA: TGTGCCAGCAGCTTATTAGGGACAGCCAAGTATCAAGAGACCCAGTACTTC; CDR3: CASSLLGTAKYQETQYF
V: TRBV3-1/TRBV3-2; J: TRBJ1-1; size: -; D: -; DNA: TGTGCCAGCAGCCAAGATAATGTCCCGAACACTGAAGCTTTCTTT; CDR3: CASSQDNVPNTEAFF
V: TRBV5-1; J: TRBJ2-2; size: once; D: -; DNA: TGCGCCAGCAGCCCGCAGGACACCGGGGAGCTGTTTTTT; CDR3: CASSPQDTGELFF
V: TRBV6-2/TRBV6-3; J: TRBJ1-1; size: few; D: -; DNA: TGTGCCAGCAGCCGTGTTCGGAACACTGAAGCTTTCTTT; CDR3: CASSRVRNTEAFF
V: TRBV7-9; J: TRBJ1-1; size: -; D: -; DNA: TGTGCCAGCAGCTACAGGGATTCCGGTGAAGCTTTCTTT; CDR3: CASSYRDSGEAFF
V: TRBV4-2; J: TRBJ1-2; size: -; D: -; DNA: TGTGCCAGCAGCCCGCTCGAAGGGGGCTATGGCTACACCTTC; CDR3: CASSPLEGGYGYTF
V: TRBV5-5; J: TRBJ1-5; size: -; D: TRBD1; DNA: TGTGCCAGCAGCTTTGGACAGGGTCTAAATCAGCCCCAGCATTTT; CDR3: CASSFGQGLNQPQHF